These T cell receptor beta chains were read from a single sample in a study of T-cell memory formation after mild COVID-19. TCRdb fed the 5' RACE reads into MiXCR, producing one record per CDR3 protein. The sample consists of roughly 250,000 distinct CDR3 sequences, over 15% of them appearing once. Material: PBMCs or a T cell subset sorted from them (not recorded which). Receptors originate from a man between 18 and 35 years old who had mild COVID-19 (a few samples of this study predate the infection). Cell type and time point are not known. CDR3s include the opening cysteine and the closing phenylalanine or tryptophan. A D gene is named only where the DNA matches it firmly. The size entry is marked missing in some rows and otherwise reads once, few, many or a size class.

v_call,clone_size,j_call,d_call,cdr3_aa,cdr3_nt
TRBV14,many,TRBJ2-1,TRBD2,CASSYITGGRYNNEQFF,TGTGCCAGCAGTTACATCACGGGGGGGCGATACAACAATGAGCAGTTCTTC
TRBV20-1,-,TRBJ2-7,-,CSAPGPTYEQYF,TGCAGTGCTCCGGGACCGACCTACGAGCAGTACTTC
TRBV5-6,few,TRBJ2-5,-,CASSFAETQYF,TGTGCCAGCAGCTTTGCGGAGACCCAGTACTTC
TRBV5-1,many,TRBJ1-2,-,CASSAQGRGNYGYTF,TGCGCCAGCAGCGCGCAGGGCCGAGGAAACTATGGCTACACCTTC
TRBV5-1,many,TRBJ1-2,TRBD1,CASSLTGTGGSYGYTF,TGCGCCAGCAGCTTAACCGGGACAGGGGGCAGCTATGGCTACACCTTC
TRBV4-1,-,TRBJ2-3,TRBD1,CASSQDFRGDTQYF,TGCGCCAGCAGCCAAGATTTCAGGGGGGATACGCAGTATTTT
TRBV12-5,many,TRBJ2-1,TRBD2,CASGLPRGVRSYNEQFF,TGTGCTAGTGGTTTGCCTCGGGGGGTACGGTCCTACAATGAGCAGTTCTTC
TRBV7-2,few,TRBJ1-6,-,CASSLGGVQGSPLHF,TGTGCCAGCAGCTTAGGAGGGGTTCAAGGTTCACCCCTCCACTTT
TRBV29-1,few,TRBJ1-1,-,CSVFTGVAEAFF,TGCAGCGTTTTTACGGGCGTTGCTGAAGCTTTCTTT
TRBV27,few,TRBJ2-5,-,CASSFERGRGTQYF,TGTGCCAGCAGTTTCGAGAGGGGGCGGGGGACCCAGTACTTC
TRBV7-2,-,TRBJ2-2,-,CASTRRGRERDTGELFF,TGTGCCAGCACCCGAAGGGGGAGAGAGAGGGACACCGGGGAGCTGTTTTTT
TRBV18,many,TRBJ2-2,-,CASSPLEVTGELFF,TGTGCCAGCTCACCACTGGAGGTTACCGGGGAGCTGTTTTTT
TRBV10-3,few,TRBJ2-7,TRBD1,CAIRPGQGYEQYF,TGTGCCATCAGGCCGGGACAGGGATACGAGCAGTACTTC
TRBV6-5,-,TRBJ1-1,-,CASSYVKNTEAFF,TGTGCCAGCAGTTACGTCAAGAACACTGAAGCTTTCTTT
TRBV15,-,TRBJ1-2,-,CATSREIGLGYTF,TGTGCCACCAGCAGAGAGATAGGGTTAGGCTACACCTTC
TRBV5-5,-,TRBJ1-1,TRBD1,CASSLEGGTVAFF,TGTGCCAGCAGCTTGGAAGGGGGCACGGTCGCTTTCTTT
TRBV5-1,few,TRBJ2-7,TRBD2,CASSLAGGRSYEQYF,TGCGCCAGCAGCTTGGCGGGGGGAAGGTCCTACGAGCAGTACTTC
TRBV30,few,TRBJ2-5,-,CAWSSGSQETQYF,TGTGCCTGGAGTTCGGGCAGCCAAGAGACCCAGTACTTC
TRBV5-1,-,TRBJ2-2,TRBD1,CASSARGPVTGELFF,TGCGCCAGCAGTGCCAGGGGGCCAGTCACCGGGGAGCTGTTTTTT
TRBV20-1,few,TRBJ1-1,-,CSASQGSATEAFF,TGCAGTGCTAGCCAGGGTAGTGCGACTGAAGCTTTCTTT
TRBV5-6,-,TRBJ2-2,TRBD2,CASSSMGLEGTGELFF,TGTGCCAGCAGCTCGATGGGACTAGAAGGCACCGGGGAGCTGTTTTTT
TRBV10-3,-,TRBJ1-1,-,CAISESMGAGAFF,TGTGCCATCAGTGAGTCGATGGGGGCAGGAGCTTTCTTT
TRBV5-5,-,TRBJ2-7,-,CASSLAPGNYEQYF,TGTGCCAGCAGCTTGGCCCCCGGCAACTACGAGCAGTACTTC
TRBV7-9,few,TRBJ2-1,-,CASSLSGGAGNEQFF,TGTGCCAGCAGCTTATCAGGGGGGGCTGGAAATGAGCAGTTCTTC
TRBV20-1,-,TRBJ2-3,TRBD2,CSATELAGSPGTDTQYF,TGCAGTGCTACTGAGCTAGCGGGGTCACCTGGGACAGATACGCAGTATTTT
TRBV29-1,few,TRBJ2-7,TRBD1,CSEQDRDRKRYEQYF,TGCAGCGAACAGGACAGGGACCGTAAGAGGTACGAGCAGTACTTC
TRBV5-8,many,TRBJ1-2,-,CASSQWDGANYGYTF,TGTGCCAGCAGCCAGTGGGACGGAGCTAACTATGGCTACACCTTC
TRBV4-2,few,TRBJ2-3,-,CASSQEMGAYADTQYF,TGTGCCAGCAGCCAAGAAATGGGAGCGTACGCAGATACGCAGTATTTT
TRBV11-2,-,TRBJ2-3,-,CASSFRGRGTDTQYF,TGTGCCAGCAGCTTTCGTGGGCGGGGCACAGATACGCAGTATTTT
TRBV9,-,TRBJ2-3,TRBD2,CASSVGGGGTDTQYF,TGTGCCAGCAGCGTAGGCGGGGGGGGCACAGATACGCAGTATTTT
TRBV6-1,-,TRBJ2-1,TRBD2,CALGLAGGYNEQFF,TGTGCCTTAGGACTAGCGGGGGGTTACAATGAGCAGTTCTTC
TRBV27,few,TRBJ2-3,TRBD1,CASSGTGAADTQYF,TGTGCCAGCAGCGGGACAGGGGCCGCAGATACGCAGTATTTT
TRBV20-1,few,TRBJ1-3,-,CSARQNSGNTIYF,TGCAGTGCTCGACAGAATTCTGGAAACACCATATATTTT
TRBV7-2,few,TRBJ1-4,TRBD1,CASSNRQGPNEKLFF,TGTGCCAGCAGCAACCGACAGGGGCCTAATGAAAAACTGTTTTTT
TRBV12-3/TRBV12-4,many,TRBJ2-3,-,CASSLGSGTDTQYF,TGTGCCAGCAGTTTAGGGTCCGGCACAGATACGCAGTATTTT
TRBV7-2,-,TRBJ2-3,-,CASSFRPSTDTQYF,TGTGCCAGCAGCTTTAGGCCTAGCACAGATACGCAGTATTTT
TRBV24-1,-,TRBJ1-2,-,CATSDFLGRGYTF,TGTGCCACCAGTGATTTTCTTGGCCGTGGCTACACCTTC
TRBV7-6,-,TRBJ2-3,TRBD2,CASSFVSGGYPDTQYF,TGTGCCAGCAGCTTTGTCAGCGGGGGGTACCCAGATACGCAGTATTTT
TRBV18,-,TRBJ2-3,TRBD1,CASSPRPQGAGDTQYF,TGTGCCAGCTCACCACGTCCGCAGGGGGCAGGAGATACGCAGTATTTT
TRBV10-3,many,TRBJ2-3,TRBD2,CAISVLAGFTDTQYF,TGTGCCATCAGTGTTCTAGCGGGGTTCACAGATACGCAGTATTTT
TRBV7-9,-,TRBJ2-1,-,CASSSVRGFYNEQFF,TGTGCCAGCAGCTCAGTTCGAGGATTCTACAATGAGCAGTTCTTC
TRBV5-1,few,TRBJ2-5,-,CASSPRYDGIETQYF,TGCGCCAGCAGCCCGAGATATGACGGGATAGAGACCCAGTACTTC
TRBV5-1,many,TRBJ2-3,TRBD1,CASSLRQGADTQYF,TGTGCCAGCAGCTTACGGCAGGGGGCTGATACGCAGTATTTT
TRBV20-1,-,TRBJ1-6,TRBD1,CSARADSGGPYNSPLHF,TGCAGTGCTAGGGCTGATTCAGGGGGCCCTTATAATTCACCCCTCCACTTT
TRBV6-1,-,TRBJ1-1,-,CASSEALPGYTEAFF,TGTGCCAGCAGTGAAGCGCTTCCGGGTTACACTGAAGCTTTCTTT
TRBV4-1,-,TRBJ1-2,-,CASSPVGGPNYGYTF,TGCGCCAGCAGCCCTGTTGGGGGGCCTAACTATGGCTACACCTTC
TRBV29-1,few,TRBJ2-5,TRBD2,CSAAGTSLETQYF,TGCAGCGCAGCCGGGACTAGTTTAGAGACCCAGTACTTC
TRBV5-4,-,TRBJ2-2,-,CASSSGVPGELFF,TGTGCCAGCAGCTCAGGGGTGCCCGGGGAGCTGTTTTTT
TRBV5-1,-,TRBJ1-5,-,CASSPDGDLSNQPQHF,TGCGCCAGCAGTCCAGACGGCGACCTTAGCAATCAGCCCCAGCATTTT
TRBV20-1,-,TRBJ2-3,-,CSASRTGTGDTQYF,TGCAGTGCTAGCCGGACGGGAACAGGTGATACGCAGTATTTT
TRBV9,few,TRBJ1-1,-,CASTARVRAFF,TGTGCCAGCACCGCGAGAGTAAGAGCTTTCTTT
TRBV3-1,-,TRBJ2-3,-,CASSQDINTQYF,TGTGCCAGCAGCCAAGACATAAATACGCAGTATTTT
TRBV5-1,few,TRBJ2-1,TRBD2,CASSLLAGGSGEQFF,TGCGCCAGCAGCTTGTTAGCGGGGGGATCCGGTGAGCAGTTCTTC
TRBV20-1,many,TRBJ2-3,-,CSATPPHETYTDTQYF,TGCAGTGCTACTCCCCCCCACGAAACTTACACAGATACGCAGTATTTT
TRBV19,few,TRBJ2-5,TRBD1,CASSNRGFETQYF,TGTGCCAGTAGTAACAGGGGCTTTGAGACCCAGTACTTC
TRBV20-1,many,TRBJ2-3,-,CSALVGRADTQYF,TGCAGTGCCCTGGTAGGGCGGGCAGATACGCAGTATTTT